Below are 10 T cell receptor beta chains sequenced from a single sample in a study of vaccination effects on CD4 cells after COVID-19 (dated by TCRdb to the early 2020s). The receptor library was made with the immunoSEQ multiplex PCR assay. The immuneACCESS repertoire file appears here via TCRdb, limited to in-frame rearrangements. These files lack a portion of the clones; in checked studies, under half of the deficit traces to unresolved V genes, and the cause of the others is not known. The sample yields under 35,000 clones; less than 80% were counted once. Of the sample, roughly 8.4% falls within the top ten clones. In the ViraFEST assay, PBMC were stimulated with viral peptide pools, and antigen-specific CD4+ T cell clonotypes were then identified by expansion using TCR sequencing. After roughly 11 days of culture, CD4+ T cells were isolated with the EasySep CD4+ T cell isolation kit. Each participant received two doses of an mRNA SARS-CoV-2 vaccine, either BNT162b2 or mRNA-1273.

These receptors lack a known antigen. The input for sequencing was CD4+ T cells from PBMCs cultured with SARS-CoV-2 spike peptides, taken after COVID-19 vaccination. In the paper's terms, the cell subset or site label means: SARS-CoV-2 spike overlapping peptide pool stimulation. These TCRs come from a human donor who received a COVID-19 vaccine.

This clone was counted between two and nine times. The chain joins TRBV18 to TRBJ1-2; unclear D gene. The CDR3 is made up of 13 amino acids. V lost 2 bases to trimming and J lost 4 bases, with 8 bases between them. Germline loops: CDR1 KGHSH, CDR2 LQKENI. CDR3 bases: TGTGCCAGCTCACCAGACCAGCGCTATGGCTACACCTTC. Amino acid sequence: CASSPDQRYGYTF. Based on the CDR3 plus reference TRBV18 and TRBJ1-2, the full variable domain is NAGVMQNPRHLVRRRGQEARLRCSPMKGHSHVYWYRQLPEEGLKFMVYLQKENIIDESGMPKERFSAEFPKEGPSILRIQQVVRGDSAAYFCASSPDQRYGYTFGSGTRLTVV.

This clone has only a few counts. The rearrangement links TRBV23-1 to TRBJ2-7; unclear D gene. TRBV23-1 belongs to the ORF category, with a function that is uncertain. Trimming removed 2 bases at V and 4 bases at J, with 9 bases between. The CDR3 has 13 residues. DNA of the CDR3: TGCGCCAGCAGTCAACCTGAAAGTTACGAGCAGTACTTC. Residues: CASSQPESYEQYF.

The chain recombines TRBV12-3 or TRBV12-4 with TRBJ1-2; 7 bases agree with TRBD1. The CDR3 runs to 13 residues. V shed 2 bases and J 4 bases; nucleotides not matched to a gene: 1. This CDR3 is CASSLRDSYGYTF. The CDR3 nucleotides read TGTGCCAGCAGTTTAAGGGACAGCTATGGCTACACCTTC.

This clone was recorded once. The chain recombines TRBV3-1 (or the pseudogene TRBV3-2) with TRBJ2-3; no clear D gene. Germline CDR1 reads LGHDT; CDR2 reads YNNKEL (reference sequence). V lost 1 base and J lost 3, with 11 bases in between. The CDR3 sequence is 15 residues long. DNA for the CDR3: TGTGCCAGCAGCCAAGGGCCCGTGGCGACAGATACGCAGTATTTT. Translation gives CASSQGPVATDTQYF.

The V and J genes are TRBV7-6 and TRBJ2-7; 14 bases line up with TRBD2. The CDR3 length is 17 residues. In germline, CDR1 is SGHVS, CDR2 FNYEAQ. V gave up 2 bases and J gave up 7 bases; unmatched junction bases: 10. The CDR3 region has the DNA TGTGCCAGCAGCTTATTGACTAGCGGGGGGGCCCGTATAGAGCAGTACTTC. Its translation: CASSLLTSGGARIEQYF.

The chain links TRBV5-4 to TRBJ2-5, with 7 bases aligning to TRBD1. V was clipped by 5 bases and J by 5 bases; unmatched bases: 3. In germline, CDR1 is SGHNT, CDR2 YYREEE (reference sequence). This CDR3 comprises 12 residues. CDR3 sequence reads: CASRSRGETQYF. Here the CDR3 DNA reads TGTGCCAGCAGGTCCAGGGGGGAGACCCAGTACTTC.

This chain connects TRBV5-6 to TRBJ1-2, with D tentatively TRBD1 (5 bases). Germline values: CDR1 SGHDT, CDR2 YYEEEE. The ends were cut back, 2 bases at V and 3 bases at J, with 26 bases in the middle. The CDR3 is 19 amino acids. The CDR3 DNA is TGTGCCAGCAGCTTAAGGCCGGGGCCTAAGGGGATGGGGGACTATGGCTACACCTTC. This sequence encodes CASSLRPGPKGMGDYGYTF.

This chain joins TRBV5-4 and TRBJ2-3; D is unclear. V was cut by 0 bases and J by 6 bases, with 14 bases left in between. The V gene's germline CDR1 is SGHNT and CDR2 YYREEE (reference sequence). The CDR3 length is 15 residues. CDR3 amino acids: CASSLGSTPGDTQYF. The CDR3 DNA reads TGTGCCAGCAGCTTGGGGTCAACGCCCGGCGATACGCAGTATTTT.

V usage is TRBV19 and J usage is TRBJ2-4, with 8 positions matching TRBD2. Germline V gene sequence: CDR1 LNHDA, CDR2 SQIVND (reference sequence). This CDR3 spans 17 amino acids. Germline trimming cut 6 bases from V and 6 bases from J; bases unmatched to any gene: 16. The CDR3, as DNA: TGTGCCAGTAGCTACATGGCGGCGGGAGGCTATGGAAACATTCAGTACTTC. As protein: CASSYMAAGGYGNIQYF.

CDR3 bases: TGCGCCAGCAGCGCCGACATAAGGGATTCACCCCTCCACTTT. It codes for CASSADIRDSPLHF. The chain joins TRBV5-1 to TRBJ1-6; D is undetermined. This CDR3 is 14 amino acids long. Germline CDR1 is SGHRS and CDR2 is YFSETQ. Deletions cut 4 bases from V and 8 bases from J, with 13 bases between.